The 11 T cell receptor beta chains presented below share a single source sample, sequenced in a study of T cell changes during pregnancy in multiple sclerosis. Generated by immunoSEQ multiplex PCR, the TCRdb table keeps only in-frame clones and is missing some. Of some 96,000 clones in the sample, about 90% were seen once. Sequencing was performed on peripheral blood, taken after pregnancy. The receptors stem from a female donor with multiple sclerosis, enrolled in a pregnancy study.

This clone was seen just once. The rearrangement uses TRBV19 and TRBJ1-2; D is ambiguous. V lost 2 bases and J lost 8, with 12 bases in between. Looked up from germline, CDR1 is LNHDA and CDR2 is SQIVND (reference sequence). The CDR3 has 13 amino acids. CDR3 loop: CASSISPRRGYTF. CDR3 bases: TGTGCCAGTAGTATAAGCCCTAGGCGAGGCTACACCTTC. The complete variable domain, with remaining parts taken from reference TRBV19 and TRBJ1-2, reads DGGITQSPKYLFRKEGQNVTLSCEQNLNHDAMYWYRQDPGQGLRLIYYSQIVNDFQKGDIAEGYSVSREKKESFPLTVTSAQKNPTAFYLCASSISPRRGYTFGSGTRLTVV.

J is TRBJ2-7 and V is TRBV13, with 7 nucleotides matching TRBD2. J was trimmed by 5 bases and V by 2 bases; bases with no gene match: 3. The germline gives CDR1 PRHDT, CDR2 FYEKMQ (reference sequence). The CDR3 is 13 residues long. This CDR3 reads CASSLSGADEQYF. The CDR3 DNA sequence: TGTGCCAGCAGCTTAAGCGGGGCGGACGAGCAGTACTTC.

The J gene is TRBJ1-2, the V gene TRBV27; 8 bases are a match to TRBD1. V trimming: 5 bases; J trimming: 6 bases; junction bases outside the gene matches: 5. CDR1 is MNHEY and CDR2 is SMNVEV in the germline V gene (reference sequence). The CDR3 sequence is 13 residues long. For the CDR3, the DNA is TGTGCCAGCAGTACAGGGGGTTCTCATGGCTACACCTTC. This sequence encodes CASSTGGSHGYTF.

This sequence joins TRBV9 and TRBJ2-1; TRBD2 agrees at 7 bases. The CDR3 is 14 residues long. Trimming at V came to 3 bases and at J to 9 bases, leaving 9 bases not matched to a gene. The germline CDR1 and CDR2 sequences are SGDLS and YYNGEE. The chain's CDR3 is CASSDVGGGFEQFF. CDR3 coding DNA: TGTGCCAGCAGCGATGTGGGGGGAGGGTTTGAGCAGTTCTTC.

V is TRBV6-5 and J is TRBJ1-2; D perhaps matches TRBD1 (5 bases). The V end lost 7 bases, the J end lost 4 bases, and 16 bases lay between the germline ends. Looked up from germline, CDR1 is MNHEY and CDR2 is SVGAGI. The CDR3 has 14 residues. The CDR3 loop reads CASTKAPQGYGYTF. The CDR3 coding sequence is TGTGCCAGCACAAAAGCCCCCCAGGGCTATGGCTACACCTTC.

In its sample, this clone was seen once. The chain combines TRBV7-3 with TRBJ1-2, with D uncertain. The V end was cut by 0 bases, the J end by 8 bases, with 10 bases between. Germline values: CDR1 SGHTA, CDR2 FQGTGA. There are 13 residues in the CDR3. The CDR3 region is CASSLTAGQGYTF. For the CDR3, the DNA is TGTGCCAGCAGCTTAACGGCGGGTCAGGGCTACACCTTC.

On this clone itself: The same CDR3 can be traced to other DNA sequences in this sample. The rearrangement links TRBV5-1 to TRBJ1-1; 7 nucleotides match TRBD1. Germline V gene data show CDR1 as SGHRS and CDR2 as YFSETQ. V trimming: 2 bases; J trimming: 8 bases; junction bases outside the gene matches: 6. The CDR3 has 13 amino acids. As DNA, the CDR3 is TGCGCCAGCAGCTTTACCCGGGACAGAGAAGCTTTCTTT. This translates into CASSFTRDREAFF.

V gene TRBV14 combines with J gene TRBJ1-1; the D is unclear. The V gene lost 2 bases and the J gene lost 8 bases, with 12 bases spanning the gap. This CDR3 has 13 amino acids. Germline V gives CDR1 SGHDN, CDR2 FVKESK. The CDR3, as DNA: TGTGCCAGCAGCCAAAGTACGCGAACCGAAGCTTTCTTT. Translating it yields CASSQSTRTEAFF.

The chain has TRBV5-1 and TRBJ2-4; 10 bases are shared with TRBD1. Trimming took 7 bases from V and 6 from J; bases not matched to a gene: 13. In germline, CDR1 is SGHRS, CDR2 YFSETQ. This CDR3 spans 16 amino acids. CDR3 sequence reads: CASGPSDRGGSNIQYF. Here the CDR3 DNA reads TGCGCCAGCGGCCCCTCGGACAGGGGGGGCTCAAACATTCAGTACTTC.

This clone was seen a single time. V gene TRBV7-2 combines with J gene TRBJ1-3; D gene ambiguous. Trimming stripped 1 base from V and 1 base from J, with 8 bases between. Germline CDR1 SGHTA, CDR2 FQGNSA. The CDR3 has 15 residues. The CDR3 DNA follows: TGTGCCAGCAGCTTAGTAGCCAAATCTGGAAACACCATATATTTT. Encoded protein: CASSLVAKSGNTIYF.

J is TRBJ2-7 and V is TRBV18; TRBD2 is a possible D gene (6 bases). The germline CDR1 and CDR2 sequences are KGHSH and LQKENI. The CDR3 is made up of 15 amino acids. V lost 5 bases and J lost 6, with 20 bases in between. For the CDR3, the DNA is TGTGCCAGCTCATTCACTAGCCTCGGGTCGAGCGAGCAGTACTTC. Encoded protein: CASSFTSLGSSEQYF.